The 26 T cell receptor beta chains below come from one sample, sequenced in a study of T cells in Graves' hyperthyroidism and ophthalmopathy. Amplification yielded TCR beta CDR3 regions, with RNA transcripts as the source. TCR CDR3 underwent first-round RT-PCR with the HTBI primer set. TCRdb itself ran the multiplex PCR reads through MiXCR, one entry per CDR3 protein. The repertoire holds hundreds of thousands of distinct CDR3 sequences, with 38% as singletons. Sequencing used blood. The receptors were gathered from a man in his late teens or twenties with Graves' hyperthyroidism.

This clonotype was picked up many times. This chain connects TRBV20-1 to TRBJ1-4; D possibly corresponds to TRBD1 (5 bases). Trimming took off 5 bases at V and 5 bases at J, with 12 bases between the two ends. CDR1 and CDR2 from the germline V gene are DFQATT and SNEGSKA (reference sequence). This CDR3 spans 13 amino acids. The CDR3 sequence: CSAPGERNEKLFF. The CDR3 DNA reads TGCAGTGCTCCGGGGGAACGGAATGAAAAACTGTTTTTT.

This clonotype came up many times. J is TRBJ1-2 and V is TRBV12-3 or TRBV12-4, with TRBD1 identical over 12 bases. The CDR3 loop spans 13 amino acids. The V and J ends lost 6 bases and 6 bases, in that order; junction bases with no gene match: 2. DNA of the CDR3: TGTGCCAGCAGGGGGACAGGGGGCGATGGCTACACCTTC. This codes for CASRGTGGDGYTF.

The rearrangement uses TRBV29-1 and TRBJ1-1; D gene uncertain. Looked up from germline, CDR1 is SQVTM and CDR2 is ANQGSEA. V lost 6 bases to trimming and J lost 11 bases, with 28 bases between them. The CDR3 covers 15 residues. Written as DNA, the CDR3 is TGCAGCGTGGGTCGGACGGGAGGTTTTATCGATCGGGCTTTCTTT. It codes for CSVGRTGGFIDRAFF.

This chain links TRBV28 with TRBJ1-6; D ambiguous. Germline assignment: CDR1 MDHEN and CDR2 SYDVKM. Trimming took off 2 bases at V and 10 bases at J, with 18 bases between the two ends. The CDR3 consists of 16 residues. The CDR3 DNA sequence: TGTGCCAGCAGTTTAGGACTCTGGCACGCCAGCTCACCCCTCCACTTT. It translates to CASSLGLWHASSPLHF.

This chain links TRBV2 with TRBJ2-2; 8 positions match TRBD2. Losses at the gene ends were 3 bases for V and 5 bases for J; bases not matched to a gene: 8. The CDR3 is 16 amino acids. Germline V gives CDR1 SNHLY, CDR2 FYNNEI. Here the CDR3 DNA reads TGTGCCAGCAGTGATACGGGAGGGCCTTGGACCGGGGAGCTGTTTTTT. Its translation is CASSDTGGPWTGELFF.

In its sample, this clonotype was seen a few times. The CDR3 bases are TGCAGTGCTCTCCGGAACAGGGATCAGGGCAATCAGCCCCAGCATTTT. As protein: CSALRNRDQGNQPQHF. The chain uses TRBV20-1 and TRBJ1-5; a possible D gene is TRBD1 (6 bases). V was pared by 5 bases and J by 2 bases, with 19 bases between. The CDR3 contains 16 residues. Per the germline V gene, CDR1 is DFQATT and CDR2 is SNEGSKA (reference sequence).

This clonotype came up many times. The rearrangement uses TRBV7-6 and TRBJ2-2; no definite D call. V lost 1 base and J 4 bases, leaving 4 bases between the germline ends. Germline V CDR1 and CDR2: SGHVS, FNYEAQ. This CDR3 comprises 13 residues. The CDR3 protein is CASSLESTGELFF. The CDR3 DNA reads TGTGCCAGCAGCTTAGAGAGCACCGGGGAGCTGTTTTTT.

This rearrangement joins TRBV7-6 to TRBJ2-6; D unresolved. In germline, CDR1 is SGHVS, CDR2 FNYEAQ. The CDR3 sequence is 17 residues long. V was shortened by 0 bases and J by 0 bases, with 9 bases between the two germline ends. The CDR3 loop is CASSLARTSSGANVLTF. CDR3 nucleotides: TGTGCCAGCAGCTTAGCCAGAACCTCCTCTGGGGCCAACGTCCTGACTTTC. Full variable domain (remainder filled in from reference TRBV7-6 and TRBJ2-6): GAGVSQSPRYKVTKRGQDVALRCDPISGHVSLYWYRQALGQGPEFLTYFNYEAQQDKSGLPNDRFSAERPEGSISTLTIQRTEQRDSAMYRCASSLARTSSGANVLTFGAGSRLTVL.

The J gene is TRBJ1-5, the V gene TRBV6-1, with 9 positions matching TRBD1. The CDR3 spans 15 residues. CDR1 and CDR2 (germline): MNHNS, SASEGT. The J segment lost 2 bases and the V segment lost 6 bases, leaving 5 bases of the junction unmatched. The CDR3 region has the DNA TGTGCCAGCAGGGCACAGGGGGCGTGCAATCAGCCCCAGCATTTT. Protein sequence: CASRAQGACNQPQHF.

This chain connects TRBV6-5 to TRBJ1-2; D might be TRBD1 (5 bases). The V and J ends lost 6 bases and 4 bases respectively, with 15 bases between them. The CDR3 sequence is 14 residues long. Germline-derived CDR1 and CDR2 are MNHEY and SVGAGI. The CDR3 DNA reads TGTGCCAGCAGATCTCGACAGCCCCTCTATGGCTACACCTTC. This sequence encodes CASRSRQPLYGYTF.

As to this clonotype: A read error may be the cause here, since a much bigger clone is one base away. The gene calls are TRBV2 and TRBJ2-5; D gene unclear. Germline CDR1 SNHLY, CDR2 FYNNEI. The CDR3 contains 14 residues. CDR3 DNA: TGTGCCAGCAGTGAAAGGTCCGGGTTGGAGACCCGGTACTTC. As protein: CASSERSGLETRYF.

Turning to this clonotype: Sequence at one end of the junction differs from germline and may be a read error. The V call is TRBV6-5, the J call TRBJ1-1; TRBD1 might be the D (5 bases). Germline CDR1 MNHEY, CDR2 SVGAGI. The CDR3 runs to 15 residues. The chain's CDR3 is CDSSYLGGSGTEAFF. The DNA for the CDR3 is TGTGACAGCAGCTACCTGGGGGGATCGGGCACTGAAGCTTTCTTT.

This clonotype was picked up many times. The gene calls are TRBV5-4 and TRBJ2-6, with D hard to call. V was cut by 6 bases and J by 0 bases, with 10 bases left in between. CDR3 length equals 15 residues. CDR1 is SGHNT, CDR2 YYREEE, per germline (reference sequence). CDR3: CASKNGASGANVLTF. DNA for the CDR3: TGTGCCAGCAAAAACGGTGCCTCTGGGGCCAACGTCCTGACTTTC.

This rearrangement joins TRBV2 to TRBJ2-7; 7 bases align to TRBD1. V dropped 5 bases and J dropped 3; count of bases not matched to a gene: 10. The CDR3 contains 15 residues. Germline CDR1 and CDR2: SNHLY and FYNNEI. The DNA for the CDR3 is TGTGCCAGCAGTTACCTTAGGGGGCTGGTCTACGAGCAGTACTTC. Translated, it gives CASSYLRGLVYEQYF.

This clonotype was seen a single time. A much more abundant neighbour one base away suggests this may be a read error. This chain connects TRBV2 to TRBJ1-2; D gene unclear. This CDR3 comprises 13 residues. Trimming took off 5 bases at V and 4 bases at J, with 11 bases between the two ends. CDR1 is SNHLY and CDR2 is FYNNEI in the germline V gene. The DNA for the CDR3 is TGTGCCAGCAGTCCGAGGGAGAGCTATGGCTACACCTTC. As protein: CASSPRESYGYTF.

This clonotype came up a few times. This chain's CDR3 is CASSSLGQGRNYGYTF. DNA for the CDR3: TGTGCCAGCAGTTCCCTTGGACAGGGACGCAACTATGGCTACACCTTC. The chain links TRBV12-3 or TRBV12-4 to TRBJ1-2, with 8 bases lining up with TRBD1. This CDR3 comprises 16 residues. Trimming took 4 bases from V and 2 from J; bases not matched to a gene: 9.

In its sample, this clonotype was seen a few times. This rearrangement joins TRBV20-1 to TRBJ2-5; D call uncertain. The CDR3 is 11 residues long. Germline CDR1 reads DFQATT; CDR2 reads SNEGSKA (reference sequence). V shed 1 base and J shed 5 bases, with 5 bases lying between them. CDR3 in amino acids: CSARVEETQYF. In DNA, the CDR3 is TGCAGTGCTAGAGTAGAGGAGACCCAGTACTTC.

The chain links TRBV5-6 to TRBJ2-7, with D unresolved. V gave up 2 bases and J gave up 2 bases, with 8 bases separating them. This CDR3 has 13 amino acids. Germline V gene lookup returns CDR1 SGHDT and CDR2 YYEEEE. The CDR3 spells CASSFSPTYEQYF. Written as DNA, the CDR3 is TGTGCCAGCAGCTTTAGCCCGACCTACGAGCAGTACTTC.

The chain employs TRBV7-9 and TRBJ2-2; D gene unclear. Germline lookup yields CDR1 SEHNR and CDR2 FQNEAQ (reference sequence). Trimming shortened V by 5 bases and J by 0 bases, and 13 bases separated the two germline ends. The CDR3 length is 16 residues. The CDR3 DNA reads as TGTGCCAGCAGCCCGCACCCAATAGCGAACACCGGGGAGCTGTTTTTT. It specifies CASSPHPIANTGELFF.

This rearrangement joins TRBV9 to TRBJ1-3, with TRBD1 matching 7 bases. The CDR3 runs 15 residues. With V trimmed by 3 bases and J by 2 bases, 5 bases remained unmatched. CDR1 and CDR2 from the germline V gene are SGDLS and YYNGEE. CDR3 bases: TGTGCCAGCAGCGCCACAGGGGCAACTGGAAACACCATATATTTT. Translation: CASSATGATGNTIYF.

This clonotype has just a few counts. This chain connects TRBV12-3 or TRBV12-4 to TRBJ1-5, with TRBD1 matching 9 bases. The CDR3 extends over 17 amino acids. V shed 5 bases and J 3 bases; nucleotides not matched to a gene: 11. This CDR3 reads CASSDSRDRGDNQPQHF. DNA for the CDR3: TGTGCCAGCAGTGACTCGAGAGACAGGGGGGACAATCAGCCCCAGCATTTT.

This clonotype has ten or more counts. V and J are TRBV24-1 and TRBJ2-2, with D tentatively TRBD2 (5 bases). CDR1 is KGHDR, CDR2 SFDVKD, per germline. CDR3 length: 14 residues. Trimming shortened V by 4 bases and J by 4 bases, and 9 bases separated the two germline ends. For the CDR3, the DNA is TGTGCCACCAGTGACCCCGGACTCACCGGGGAGCTGTTTTTT. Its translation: CATSDPGLTGELFF.

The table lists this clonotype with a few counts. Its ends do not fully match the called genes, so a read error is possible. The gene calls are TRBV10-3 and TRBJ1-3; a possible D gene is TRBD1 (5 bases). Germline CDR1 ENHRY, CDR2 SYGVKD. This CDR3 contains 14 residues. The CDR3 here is CASSETGRGNTIYF. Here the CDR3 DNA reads TGTGCCAGCAGTGAAACAGGAAGGGGAAACACCATATATTTT.

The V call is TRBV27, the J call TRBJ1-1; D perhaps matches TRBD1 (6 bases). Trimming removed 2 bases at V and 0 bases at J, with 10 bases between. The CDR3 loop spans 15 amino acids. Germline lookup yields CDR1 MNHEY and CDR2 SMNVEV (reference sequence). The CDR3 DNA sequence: TGTGCCAGCAGTTTAGTCTGGACAGTGAACACTGAAGCTTTCTTT. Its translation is CASSLVWTVNTEAFF.

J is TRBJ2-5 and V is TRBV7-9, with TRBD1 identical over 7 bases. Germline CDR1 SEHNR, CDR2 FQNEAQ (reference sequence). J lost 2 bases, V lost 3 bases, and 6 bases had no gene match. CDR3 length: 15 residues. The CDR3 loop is CASSLETGIQETQYF. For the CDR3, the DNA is TGTGCCAGCAGCTTGGAGACAGGGATACAAGAGACCCAGTACTTC.

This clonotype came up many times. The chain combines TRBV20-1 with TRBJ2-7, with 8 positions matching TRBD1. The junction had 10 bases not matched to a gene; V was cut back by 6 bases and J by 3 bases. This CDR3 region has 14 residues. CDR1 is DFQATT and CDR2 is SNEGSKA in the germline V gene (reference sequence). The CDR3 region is CSAPEDRVFYEQYF. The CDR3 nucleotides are TGCAGTGCCCCCGAGGACAGGGTATTCTACGAGCAGTACTTC.